This T cell receptor (beta chain) derives from a study of cytomegalovirus exposure and HLA in healthy donors. Both 60 Vbeta primers and 13 Jbeta primers went into the PCR. TCRdb's table, derived via immunoSEQ multiplex PCR, lists solely in-frame clones and lacks some. The repertoire holds about 140,000 clones, with 70% to 75% as singletons. Per germline, CDR1 MGHRA and CDR2 YSYEKL. The V segment lost 2 bases and the J segment 8 bases; nucleotides outside the gene matches: 5. The CDR3 totals 14 residues. The material sequenced was PBMCs. The clonotype originates from a woman aged 40-49 years in good health and CMV-seronegative. The chain has TRBV4-1 and TRBJ2-1; 8 bases are shared with TRBD2. The DNA of the CDR3 is TGCGCCAGCAGCCAACGGGGGGGGCTGGATGAGCAGTTCTTC. Protein product: CASSQRGGLDEQFF.